This record covers a single TCR beta chain. No antigen is known for it. These data originate in a study of CD8+ T cells in alopecia areata. Study context: The duration of tofacitinib was 6 to 18 months, with 6 months off drug afterward. The study, taken as a whole, reports: Clonality exceeded that of normal scalp in lesional scalp, most notably in alopecia totalis/universalis.

The CDR3 is 14 amino acids. The V and J ends lost 4 bases and 7 bases, in that order; junction bases with no gene match: 4. CDR1 and CDR2 from the germline V gene are SGHDN and FVKESK. Following RNA extraction, reverse transcription yielded cDNA that acted as the sequencing template. The method was immunoSEQ multiplex PCR; TCRdb's version includes in-frame clones alone and lacks a portion of them. The repertoire holds approximately 200,000 clones, 45% to 65% seen once, with roughly 0.71% in the top ten. Described treatment: oral pan-JAK inhibitor, 5-10 mg twice daily. The V gene is TRBV14, the J gene TRBJ2-2; 9 bases agree with TRBD1. The receptor was derived from a human donor with alopecia areata. This sample comprised CD4+ T cells sorted from blood, obtained at week 4, from a patient treated with tofacitinib. In nucleotides, the CDR3 is TGTGCCAGCAGCCGGGACAGGGCTGTCGGGGAGCTGTTTTTT. It yields the protein CASSRDRAVGELFF.